Given below is one TCR beta chain in context. The second PCR ran roughly 6 to 12 cycles with a sample-barcoded 5' primer and J-beta primers. MiXCR, run by TCRdb on the 5' RACE reads, gives a single entry per CDR3 protein. The repertoire holds some 1,500,000 distinct CDR3 sequences, with about 45% as singletons. The source of the sample is a study of blood T cells in healthy people across ages. Sequenced input: blood. The TCR comes from a woman between 18 and 29 years old in good health.

This CDR3 is CSVELAVRGETQYF. CDR3 sequence (DNA): TGCAGCGTCGAACTAGCGGTGAGAGGAGAGACCCAGTACTTC. The rearrangement joins TRBV29-1 to TRBJ2-5; TRBD2 agrees at 8 bases. This CDR3 comprises 14 residues. Germline V gene sequence: CDR1 SQVTM, CDR2 ANQGSEA. After removal of 6 bases from V and 4 bases from J, the junction contained 10 bases not matched to a gene.